The 2 T cell receptor beta chains below were found in one sample sequenced in a study of T cells in Graves' hyperthyroidism and ophthalmopathy. Researchers amplified the TCR beta CDR3 regions from RNA transcripts. The HTBI set primed first-round TCR CDR3 RT-PCR. TCRdb re-called the multiplex PCR reads through MiXCR, storing one row per CDR3 protein. This table holds about 600,000 distinct CDR3 sequences, 14% found once. Sample: blood. These receptor sequences come from a woman under 30 with Graves' ophthalmopathy.

The sample holds a few counts of this clonotype. This chain joins TRBV19 and TRBJ2-4; D is uncertain. Germline V gene lookup returns CDR1 LNHDA and CDR2 SQIVND (reference sequence). The V end lost 5 bases, the J end lost 0 bases, and 11 bases lay between the germline ends. This CDR3 region has 15 residues. The CDR3 bases are TGTGCCAGTAGTCCTACCTGGGTAGCCAAAAACATTCAGTACTTC. Amino acid sequence: CASSPTWVAKNIQYF.

This clonotype came up a few times. This chain connects TRBV29-1 to TRBJ2-3, with a tentative D call TRBD1 (6 bases). This CDR3 has 13 residues. CDR1 and CDR2 from the germline V gene are SQVTM and ANQGSEA. Trimming pared 6 bases from V and 4 bases from J, leaving 14 bases between. Written as DNA, the CDR3 is TGCAGCGTCGCCCCAGGGGCTTCAGATACGCAGTATTTT. Its protein is CSVAPGASDTQYF.